This T cell receptor (beta chain) was sequenced during a study of early T cells in non-severe SARS-CoV-2 infection. Overall study context: Sequencing input comprised bulk RNA from unsorted whole blood; chain pairing was not available.

CDR3 size: 13 residues. The V gene's germline CDR1 is SGHNT and CDR2 YENEEA. V shed 1 base and J shed 4 bases, with 7 bases lying between them. This clonotype turned up a few times. Its target is not known. Study observations and caveats: There was a bias toward anti-spike CD8 responses in VDJdb matching, which missed private and CD4 specificities.

Individual cDNA molecules were tagged with unique molecular identifiers, the study reported. TCRdb fed the 5' RACE reads into MiXCR, producing one record per CDR3 protein. The sample has about 83,000 distinct CDR3 sequences, 12% to 15% seen once. This clonotype was sampled from an adult who was a healthcare worker with PCR-confirmed SARS-CoV-2 infection or an uninfected control (not recorded which). The sequencing input was whole blood. The chain recombines TRBV11-3 with TRBJ1-2; unclear D gene. CDR3 nucleotide sequence: TGTGCCAGCAGCTTAGTGGACGGCTATGGCTACACCTTC. Protein: CASSLVDGYGYTF.